This T cell receptor (beta chain) was profiled in a study of blood T cell repertoires in COVID-19. Study details: Donors in the United States, Italy and Spain gave samples during acute or convalescent COVID-19.

This clone was detected once. A Seattle source enrolled patients during active infection and followed them longitudinally. Germline CDR1 is SGHVS and CDR2 is FQNEAQ. This CDR3 comprises 15 residues. After removal of 1 base from V and 5 bases from J, the junction contained 4 bases not matched to a gene. As handled by the study authors: Nucleated cell counts were estimated from reference gene primer amplification. Libraries were prepared by immunoSEQ multiplex PCR; TCRdb keeps only in-frame clonotypes and omits some of them. The DNA was the basis for D and trimming; V, J and clone size are from that table. The sample shows 85,000 to 100,000 clones, 88% of them seen only once.

Material for sequencing was peripheral blood. V usage is TRBV7-8 and J usage is TRBJ1-4; 7 positions match TRBD1. This receptor was obtained from a man aged 50 to 59 with COVID-19, enrolled during active disease. The chain's CDR3 is CASSLGTGRNEKLFF. The CDR3 DNA sequence: TGTGCCAGCAGCTTAGGGACAGGTAGAAATGAAAAACTGTTTTTT.